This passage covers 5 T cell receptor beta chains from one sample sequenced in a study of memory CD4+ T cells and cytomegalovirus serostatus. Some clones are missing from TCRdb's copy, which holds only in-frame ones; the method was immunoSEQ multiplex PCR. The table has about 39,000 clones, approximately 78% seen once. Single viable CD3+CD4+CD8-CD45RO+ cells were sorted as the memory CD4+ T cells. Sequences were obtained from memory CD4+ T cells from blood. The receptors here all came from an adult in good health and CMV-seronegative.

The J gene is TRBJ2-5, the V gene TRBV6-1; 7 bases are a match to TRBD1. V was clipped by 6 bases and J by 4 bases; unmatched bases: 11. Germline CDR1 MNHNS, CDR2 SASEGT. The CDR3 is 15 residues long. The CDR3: CASRVTGKEVETQYF. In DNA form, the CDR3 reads TGTGCCAGCAGGGTGACAGGGAAGGAGGTAGAGACCCAGTACTTC.

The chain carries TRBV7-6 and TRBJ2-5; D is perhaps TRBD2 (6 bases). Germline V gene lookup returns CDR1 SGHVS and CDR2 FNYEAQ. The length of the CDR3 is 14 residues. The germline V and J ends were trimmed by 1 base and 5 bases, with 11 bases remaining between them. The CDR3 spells CASSLGNSGETQYF. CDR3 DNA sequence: TGTGCCAGCAGCTTAGGGAATAGCGGTGAGACCCAGTACTTC.

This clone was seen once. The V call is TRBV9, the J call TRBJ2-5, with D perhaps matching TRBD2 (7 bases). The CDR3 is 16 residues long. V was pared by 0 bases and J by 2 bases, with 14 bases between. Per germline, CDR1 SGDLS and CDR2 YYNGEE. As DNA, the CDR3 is TGTGCCAGCAGCGTAGACGACAGGACTAGACAAGAGACCCAGTACTTC. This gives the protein CASSVDDRTRQETQYF.

CDR3 DNA: TGTGCCAGCAAAAGTGAAGGACCTATTAGCAATCAGCCCCAGCATTTT. As protein: CASKSEGPISNQPQHF. The rearrangement uses TRBV28 and TRBJ1-5; no reliable D call. The germline gives CDR1 MDHEN, CDR2 SYDVKM. V shed 7 bases and J shed 0 bases, with 16 bases lying between them. The CDR3 is 16 residues long.

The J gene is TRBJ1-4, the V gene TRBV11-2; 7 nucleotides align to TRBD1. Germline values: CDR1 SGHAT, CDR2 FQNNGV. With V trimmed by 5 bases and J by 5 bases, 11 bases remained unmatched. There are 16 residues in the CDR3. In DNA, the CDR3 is TGTGCCAGCAGCCCCATGAGGACAGGACGCAATGAAAAACTGTTTTTT. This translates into CASSPMRTGRNEKLFF.